The rows below give T cell receptor beta chains drawn from one sample of a study of T cells in Graves' hyperthyroidism and ophthalmopathy. MiXCR, run by TCRdb on the multiplex PCR reads, gives a single entry per CDR3 protein. This sample has some 700,000 distinct CDR3 sequences, with 17% found just once. What was sequenced was blood. These receptors were obtained from a man in his fifties or sixties with Graves' hyperthyroidism. Both conserved end residues are part of each CDR3. A D gene is named only where the DNA matches it firmly.

v_gene	d_gene	CDR3aa
TRBV30	TRBD2	CAWSDIAGVFEETQYF
TRBV14	NA	CASSQDHGRLTYEQYF
TRBV7-2	TRBD2	CASSLSRLAGVDEQFF
TRBV6-1	NA	CASSNPGGNYGYTF
TRBV28	NA	CASQPQGIGGGYTF
TRBV2	TRBD2	CATSLRGVGTGELFF
TRBV9	NA	CASSVLGDNEQFF
TRBV29-1	NA	CSVDRSERSYNEQFF
TRBV20-1	NA	CSASLRGLMLCTF
TRBV12-3/TRBV12-4	TRBD1	CASSPPIDRGWGSNQPQHF
TRBV7-8	NA	CASSSRLGGGNQPQHF
TRBV18	TRBD1	CASSPQSYRGRVGYTF
TRBV19	NA	CASSMGDEQYF
TRBV6-2/TRBV6-3	TRBD1	CASSQASGTVEQYF
TRBV11-1	TRBD2	CASSGTSGGLSYNEQFF
TRBV6-5	TRBD1	CASSYPRGQGANVLTF
TRBV12-3/TRBV12-4	NA	CASSLSRVEPQHF
TRBV29-1	TRBD1	CSVERTGADYGYTF
TRBV2	TRBD2	CASSGGRAREQFF
TRBV11-2	NA	CASSSRGSGGGTGELFF
TRBV18	NA	CASSPRVDNEQFF
TRBV24-1	NA	CATSRTEVGGDEQFF
TRBV29-1	NA	CSVVGGGTGELFF
TRBV7-9	NA	CASSQFISTGGISETQYF
TRBV29-1	NA	CSVAGTDTQYF
TRBV3-1	TRBD2	CASSQDQLAGWGETQYF
TRBV4-1	TRBD2	CASSLRTSGRYQETQYF
TRBV6-1	NA	CASSKRAQQFF
TRBV28	NA	CAVHGGTSTDTQYF
TRBV19	TRBD2	CASSISPGGGRSYNEQFF
TRBV5-5	NA	CASNLDRQFYEQYF
TRBV12-3/TRBV12-4	TRBD1	CASRDRVGEKLFF
TRBV28	TRBD1	CASSPGQGDHGYTF
TRBV30	NA	CAWSVLRYEQFF
TRBV20-1	TRBD1	CSARDRQGAAGYTF
TRBV6-1	NA	CASNWRQSGELFF
TRBV28	TRBD1	CASSTTGGAGETQYF
TRBV5-1	TRBD1	CASSLETGEGYGYTF
TRBV11-2	NA	CASSLGNYNEKLFF
TRBV7-9	NA	CASSLAGTRNNEQFF
TRBV29-1	NA	CSAPPGGTNTEAFF
TRBV6-2/TRBV6-3	NA	CASKHSYEQYF
TRBV12-3/TRBV12-4	TRBD1	CASSRQGSYGYTF
TRBV28	NA	CACLASLSYNEQFF
TRBV28	NA	CASSYFFTGRTTHPQHF
TRBV7-6	TRBD2	CASSLAGRAETQYF
TRBV27	NA	CASSPGWSYEQYF
TRBV19	NA	CASSTRRAGLLNEQFF
TRBV14	NA	CASSQIVRTGAFF
TRBV6-2/TRBV6-3	TRBD1	CASSPGGAGDTEAFF
TRBV20-1	TRBD1	CSARDLTGAFAEQYF
TRBV11-3	TRBD1	CASSLGDRATETQYF
TRBV3-1	NA	CASSLKVPGTYNEQFF
TRBV3-1	NA	CASSQDGQNYGYTF
TRBV19	TRBD1	CASNSGQGHQETQYF
TRBV28	NA	CASSPMLGAHGAGELFF
TRBV2	NA	CASSELAWETQYF
TRBV7-8	TRBD2	CASSGRLAGYNEQFF
TRBV28	NA	CASRAVQETQYF